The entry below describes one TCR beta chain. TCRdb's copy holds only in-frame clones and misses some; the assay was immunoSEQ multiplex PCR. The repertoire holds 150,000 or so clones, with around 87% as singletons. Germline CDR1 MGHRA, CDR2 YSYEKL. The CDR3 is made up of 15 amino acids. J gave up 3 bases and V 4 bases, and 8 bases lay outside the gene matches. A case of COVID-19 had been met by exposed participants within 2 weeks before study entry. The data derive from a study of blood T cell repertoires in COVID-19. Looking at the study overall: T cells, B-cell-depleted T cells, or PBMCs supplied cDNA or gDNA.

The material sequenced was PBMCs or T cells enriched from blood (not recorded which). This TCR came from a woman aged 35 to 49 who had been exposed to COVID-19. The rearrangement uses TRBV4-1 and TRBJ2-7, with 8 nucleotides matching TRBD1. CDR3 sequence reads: CASSLGQGKNYEQYF. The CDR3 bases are TGCGCCAGCAGCCTTGGACAGGGAAAGAACTACGAGCAGTACTTC.